Listed below are T cell receptor beta chains from one sample, sequenced in a study. TCRdb recomputed calls from the RT-PCR reads with MiXCR, one row per CDR3 protein. The sample carries fewer than 800,000 distinct CDR3 sequences, 12% to 15% recorded once. Sequencing was done on a sample of memory CD4+ T cells from blood. The receptors here all came from a female donor in good health, serving as a healthy control. Both conserved end residues are part of each CDR3. Each record gives: V gene, D gene, clone size, J gene, CDR3 DNA, CDR3 protein. A D gene is named only where the DNA matches it firmly. Clone size is not always given. Where it is, it says once, few, many or a class for expanded clones.

TRBV7-2	TRBD1	NA	TRBJ1-2	TGTGCCAGCAGGTCTACCGGGACAGGGTACGGCTATGGCTACACCTTC	CASRSTGTGYGYGYTF
TRBV29-1	NA	many	TRBJ2-1	TGCAGCGTTGATAGGCCGAGCTCCTACAATGAGCAGTTCTTC	CSVDRPSSYNEQFF
TRBV10-3	TRBD1	few	TRBJ1-5	TGTGCCATGACAGGGGAGAGGAATCAGCCCCAGCATTTT	CAMTGERNQPQHF
TRBV18	NA	NA	TRBJ1-1	TGTGCCAGCTCGCCCGACCTTACAGGGACTGAAGCTTTCTTT	CASSPDLTGTEAFF
TRBV4-1	TRBD1	NA	TRBJ2-7	TGCGCCAGCAGCCCAGACGAGAACAGGGGAACCTACGAGCAGTACTTC	CASSPDENRGTYEQYF
TRBV7-9	TRBD1	few	TRBJ1-1	TGTGCCAGCAGCCCCGGACAGGTTCACAATGAAGCTTTCTTT	CASSPGQVHNEAFF
TRBV11-2	NA	few	TRBJ2-2	TGTGCCAGCAGCCCAAGGATCGAGAACACCGGGGAGCTGTTTTTT	CASSPRIENTGELFF
TRBV20-1	NA	few	TRBJ2-1	TGCAGTGCTACCCTTCCGGGGGCATCCCCCAACAATGAGCAGTTCTTC	CSATLPGASPNNEQFF
TRBV7-9	NA	many	TRBJ2-1	TGTGCCAGCAGCGAACCGACAGGTTATAGTTCTAGCTCCTACAATGAGCAGTTCTTC	CASSEPTGYSSSSYNEQFF
TRBV20-1	TRBD1	few	TRBJ2-1	TGCAGTGCTCGACACAAAGGGGCAGGGGGATACAATGAGCAGTTCTTC	CSARHKGAGGYNEQFF
TRBV4-2	TRBD2	few	TRBJ2-1	TGTGCCAGCAGCGCCGGGACTAGCTCCTTTTCCTACAATGAGCAGTTCTTC	CASSAGTSSFSYNEQFF
TRBV15	NA	few	TRBJ1-4	TGTGCCACCAGCAGAGAAATACAGTCTAATGAAAAACTGTTTTTT	CATSREIQSNEKLFF
TRBV6-5	NA	NA	TRBJ2-7	TGTGCCAGCAGTTACTCGCTCCAGGGGGAGGGCGAGCAGTACTTC	CASSYSLQGEGEQYF
TRBV10-3	TRBD2	NA	TRBJ2-3	TGTGCCACCTTAACTCCGAGACCGGGAAGCGGGAGGGCCCCAGATACGCAGTATTTT	CATLTPRPGSGRAPDTQYF
TRBV12-3/TRBV12-4	NA	few	TRBJ1-2	TGTGCCAGCAGTGGCAGAACTCTATGGGGCTACACCTTC	CASSGRTLWGYTF
TRBV10-3	NA	few	TRBJ1-1	TGTGCCATCAGTATCGAGAGGGGATCCACTGAAGCTTTCTTT	CAISIERGSTEAFF
TRBV7-9	NA	NA	TRBJ1-1	TGTGCCAGCAGCCCGGCGGCAAGGATGGACACTGAAGCTTTCTTT	CASSPAARMDTEAFF
TRBV10-3	TRBD2	many	TRBJ2-7	TGTGCCATCAGTGAGTCCCAAAGCGGGGGGGAACGCTTC	CAISESQSGGERF
TRBV19	TRBD1	NA	TRBJ2-2	TGTGCCAGTAGGCCATCAGGGGGATTCTCCGGGGAGCTGTTTTTT	CASRPSGGFSGELFF
TRBV6-2/TRBV6-3	NA	few	TRBJ2-6	TGTGCCAGCAGCCAACCCTACTCTGGGGCCAACGTCCTGACTTTC	CASSQPYSGANVLTF
TRBV20-1	TRBD2	NA	TRBJ2-1	TGCAGTGCTAGAGATCCGATAGCGGGCCGTCACAATGAGCAGTTCTTC	CSARDPIAGRHNEQFF
TRBV3-1	NA	few	TRBJ2-5	TGTGCCAGCAGCCAAGGATTGGGAGGAGGACAAGAGACCCAGTACTTC	CASSQGLGGGQETQYF
TRBV20-1	TRBD2	NA	TRBJ2-1	TGCAGTGTAAGGACTAGCGGGAAAGCTGAGCAGTTCTTC	CSVRTSGKAEQFF
TRBV7-2	TRBD2	many	TRBJ2-7	TGTGCCAGCAGCTTACGGGCGGCTAGCGGGACTACCTACGAGCAGTACTTC	CASSLRAASGTTYEQYF
TRBV12-3/TRBV12-4	TRBD1	few	TRBJ1-5	TGTGCCAGCAGTCCAGTGCAGGGGGCGAGCAATCAGCCCCAGCATTTT	CASSPVQGASNQPQHF
TRBV28	NA	few	TRBJ2-3	TGTGCCAGCAGTAAACTACAGGCCCCCACAGATACGCAGTATTTT	CASSKLQAPTDTQYF
TRBV12-3/TRBV12-4	NA	few	TRBJ1-6	TGTGCCAGCAGTTTTTCCGCGGAGTATAATTCACCCCTCCACTTT	CASSFSAEYNSPLHF
TRBV25-1	NA	once	TRBJ1-5	TGTGCCAGCTCCTTAGCCAAGGAGGGGGGGCGAGAGCCCCAGCATTTT	CASSLAKEGGREPQHF
TRBV27	TRBD2	many	TRBJ2-2	TGTGCCAGCAGTTGGGTTCGCGGGAGTAGCACCGGGGAGCTGTTTTTT	CASSWVRGSSTGELFF
TRBV20-1	NA	NA	TRBJ1-5	TGCAGTGCTAGCGGTTATAGCAATCAGCCCCAGCATTTT	CSASGYSNQPQHF
TRBV4-1	NA	many	TRBJ1-2	TGCGCCAGCAGCCAAGATTCGGGGGTAATGGGTGGCTACACCTTC	CASSQDSGVMGGYTF
TRBV12-3/TRBV12-4	TRBD2	few	TRBJ2-1	TGTGCCAGCATCCGGACTAGCGGCCTCGGTGAGCAGTTCTTC	CASIRTSGLGEQFF
TRBV29-1	TRBD2	many	TRBJ2-1	TGCAGCGTTGACGGACTAGGGAATGAGCAGTTCTTC	CSVDGLGNEQFF
TRBV7-2	NA	NA	TRBJ2-5	TGTGCCAGCAGCTTGAGGCGGTGGGAGACCCAGTACTTC	CASSLRRWETQYF
TRBV11-2	NA	NA	TRBJ1-2	TGTGCCAGCAGCTTGAGTGACAGATATGGCTACACCTTC	CASSLSDRYGYTF
TRBV7-9	NA	few	TRBJ2-3	TGTGCCAGCAGCTTAGGTGTTTTGTCGGGCGGAACCACAGATACGCAGTATTTT	CASSLGVLSGGTTDTQYF
TRBV12-3/TRBV12-4	TRBD1	NA	TRBJ1-6	TGTGCCAGCAGTGGGACAGGGGGAGGTTCACCCCTCCACTTT	CASSGTGGGSPLHF
TRBV5-1	TRBD2	NA	TRBJ2-7	TGCGCCAGCAGTCCAAGCGGGGATCTCTACGAGCAGTACTTC	CASSPSGDLYEQYF
TRBV6-5	TRBD1	few	TRBJ1-4	TGTGCCAGTCAAAGACAGGGGAACGAAAAACTGTTTTTT	CASQRQGNEKLFF
TRBV12-3/TRBV12-4	NA	few	TRBJ1-6	TGTGCCAGCAGCAGGTTGCGGTCACCCCTCCACTTT	CASSRLRSPLHF
TRBV9	NA	NA	TRBJ2-3	TGTGCCAGCAGCGTGAGGGGGACACCAATCACAGATACGCAGTATTTT	CASSVRGTPITDTQYF
TRBV5-1	TRBD2	many	TRBJ2-3	TGCGCCAGCCAGCGGGGGGGGAGCACAGATACGCAGTATTTT	CASQRGGSTDTQYF
TRBV9	NA	few	TRBJ2-1	TGTGCCAGCAGCGTTCCCGGGAGCTCCTACAATGAGCAGTTCTTC	CASSVPGSSYNEQFF
TRBV20-1	TRBD2	NA	TRBJ2-5	TGCAGTGCGACCGAGGCTAGCGGGGCTGGGTGGGAGACCCAGTACTTC	CSATEASGAGWETQYF
TRBV12-3/TRBV12-4	NA	few	TRBJ1-1	TGTGCCAGCAGTTTAGGTTCGACAGTCGGGAACACTGAAGCTTTCTTT	CASSLGSTVGNTEAFF
TRBV6-4	TRBD2	few	TRBJ2-3	TGTGCCAGCAGTGAAGCGGGAGTCCGCACAGATACGCAGTATTTT	CASSEAGVRTDTQYF
TRBV24-1	TRBD1	few	TRBJ1-5	TGTGCCACCAGTGATTCCTCCGGGACAGGGCTATATAGCAATCAGCCCCAGCATTTT	CATSDSSGTGLYSNQPQHF
TRBV9	TRBD1	few	TRBJ2-3	TGTGCCAGCACCCCCGGTGGACAGGGAATGGCAGATACGCAGTATTTT	CASTPGGQGMADTQYF
TRBV9	NA	NA	TRBJ2-5	TGTGCCAGCAGCGTAGTGGGGGGCTTGCGAGAGACCCAGTACTTC	CASSVVGGLRETQYF